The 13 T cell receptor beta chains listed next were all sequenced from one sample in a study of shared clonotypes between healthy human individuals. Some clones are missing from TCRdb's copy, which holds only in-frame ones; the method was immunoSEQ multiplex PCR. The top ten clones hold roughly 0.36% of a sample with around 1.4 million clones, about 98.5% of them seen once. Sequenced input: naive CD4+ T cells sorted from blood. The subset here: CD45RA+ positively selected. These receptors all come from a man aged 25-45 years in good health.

Written as DNA, the CDR3 is TGTGCCAGCAGCGGGATTCGTGGGGGTTCTGGAAACACCATATATTTT. Its translation: CASSGIRGGSGNTIYF. The rearrangement uses TRBV7-9 and TRBJ1-3; weak D call: TRBD1 (5 bases). This CDR3 is built from 16 residues. Trimming removed 5 bases at V and 1 base at J, with 15 bases between. Germline CDR1 reads SEHNR; CDR2 reads FQNEAQ (reference sequence).

The DNA of the CDR3 is TGTGCCAGCAGCTTAGGGACTAGCGGGAGGTACGCCGGGGAGCTGTTTTTT. Translating gives CASSLGTSGRYAGELFF. The gene calls are TRBV7-6 and TRBJ2-2; TRBD2 agrees at 14 bases. The trim removed 1 base at V and 6 bases at J, leaving 4 bases unmatched. The CDR3 is made up of 17 amino acids. The V gene's germline CDR1 is SGHVS and CDR2 FNYEAQ.

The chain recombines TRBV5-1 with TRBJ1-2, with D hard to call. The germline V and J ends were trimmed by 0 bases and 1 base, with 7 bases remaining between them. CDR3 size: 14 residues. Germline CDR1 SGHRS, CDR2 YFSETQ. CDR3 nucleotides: TGCGCCAGCAGCTTGGCGGTGGGTAACTATGGCTACACCTTC. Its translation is CASSLAVGNYGYTF.

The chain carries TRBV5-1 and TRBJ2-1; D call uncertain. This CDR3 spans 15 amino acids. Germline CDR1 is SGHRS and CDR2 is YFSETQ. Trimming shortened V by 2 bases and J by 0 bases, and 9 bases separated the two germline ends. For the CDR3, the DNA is TGCGCCAGCAGCTTTGACACCAACTCCTACAATGAGCAGTTCTTC. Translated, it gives CASSFDTNSYNEQFF.

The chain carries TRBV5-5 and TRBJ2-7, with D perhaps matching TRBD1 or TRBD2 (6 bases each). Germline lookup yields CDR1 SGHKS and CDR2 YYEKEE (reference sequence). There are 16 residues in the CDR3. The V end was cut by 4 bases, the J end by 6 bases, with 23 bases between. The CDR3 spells CASSPVSMGGAGEQYF. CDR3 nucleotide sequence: TGTGCCAGCAGCCCCGTTAGCATGGGGGGCGCAGGCGAGCAGTACTTC.

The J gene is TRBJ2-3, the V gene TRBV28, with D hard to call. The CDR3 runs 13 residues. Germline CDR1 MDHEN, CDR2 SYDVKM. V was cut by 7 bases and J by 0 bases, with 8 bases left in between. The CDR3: CASTQVSTDTQYF. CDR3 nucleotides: TGTGCCAGCACCCAGGTCAGCACAGATACGCAGTATTTT. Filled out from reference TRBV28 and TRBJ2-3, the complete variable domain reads DVKVTQSSRYLVKRTGEKVFLECVQDMDHENMFWYRQDPGLGLRLIYFSYDVKMKEKGDIPEGYSVSREKKERFSLILESASTNQTSMYLCASTQVSTDTQYFGPGTRLTVL.

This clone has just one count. The CDR3 sequence is CASQTGPNTGELFF. As DNA, the CDR3 is TGTGCCAGCCAGACAGGGCCGAACACCGGGGAGCTGTTTTTT. The V call is TRBV2, the J call TRBJ2-2; 7 bases fit TRBD1. The CDR3 loop spans 14 amino acids. V lost 8 bases to trimming and J lost 0 bases; unmatched junction nucleotides: 3. From germline, CDR1 is SNHLY and CDR2 FYNNEI.

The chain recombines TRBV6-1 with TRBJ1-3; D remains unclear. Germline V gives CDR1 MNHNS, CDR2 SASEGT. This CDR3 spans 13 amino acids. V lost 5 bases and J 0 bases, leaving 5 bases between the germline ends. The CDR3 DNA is TGTGCCAGCAGTCCTAGCTCTGGAAACACCATATATTTT. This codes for CASSPSSGNTIYF.

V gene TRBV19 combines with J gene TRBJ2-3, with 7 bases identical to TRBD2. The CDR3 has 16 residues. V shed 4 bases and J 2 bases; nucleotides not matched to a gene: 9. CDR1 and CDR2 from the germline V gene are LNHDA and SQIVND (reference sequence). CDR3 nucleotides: TGTGCCAGTAGTAAAGAGTCCGGGAGGACCACAGATACGCAGTATTTT. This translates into CASSKESGRTTDTQYF.

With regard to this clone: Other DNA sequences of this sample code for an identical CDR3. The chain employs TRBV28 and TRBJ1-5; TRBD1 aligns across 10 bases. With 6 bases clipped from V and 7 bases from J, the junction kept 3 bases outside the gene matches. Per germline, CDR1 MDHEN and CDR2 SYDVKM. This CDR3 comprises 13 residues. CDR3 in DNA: TGTGCCAGCAGGGGACAGGGGTCGCAGCCCCAGCATTTT. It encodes CASRGQGSQPQHF.

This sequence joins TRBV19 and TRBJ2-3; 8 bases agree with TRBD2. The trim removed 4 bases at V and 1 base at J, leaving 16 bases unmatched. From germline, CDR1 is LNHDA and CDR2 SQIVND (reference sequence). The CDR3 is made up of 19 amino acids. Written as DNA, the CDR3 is TGTGCCAGTAGTACCCAGGGGAGCGGGAGACGGTTGGGCACAGATACGCAGTATTTT. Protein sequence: CASSTQGSGRRLGTDTQYF.

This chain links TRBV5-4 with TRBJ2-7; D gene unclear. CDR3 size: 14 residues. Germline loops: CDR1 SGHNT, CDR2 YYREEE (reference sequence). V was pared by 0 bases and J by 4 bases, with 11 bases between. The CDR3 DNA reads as TGTGCCAGCAGCTTGGTTGGAGAGATTTACGAGCAGTACTTC. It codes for CASSLVGEIYEQYF.

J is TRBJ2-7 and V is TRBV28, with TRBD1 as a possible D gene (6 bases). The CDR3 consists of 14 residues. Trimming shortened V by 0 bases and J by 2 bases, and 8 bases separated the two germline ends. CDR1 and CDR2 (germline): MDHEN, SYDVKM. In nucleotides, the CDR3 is TGTGCCAGCAGTTTATGGGACAGTGCCTACGAGCAGTACTTC. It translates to CASSLWDSAYEQYF.